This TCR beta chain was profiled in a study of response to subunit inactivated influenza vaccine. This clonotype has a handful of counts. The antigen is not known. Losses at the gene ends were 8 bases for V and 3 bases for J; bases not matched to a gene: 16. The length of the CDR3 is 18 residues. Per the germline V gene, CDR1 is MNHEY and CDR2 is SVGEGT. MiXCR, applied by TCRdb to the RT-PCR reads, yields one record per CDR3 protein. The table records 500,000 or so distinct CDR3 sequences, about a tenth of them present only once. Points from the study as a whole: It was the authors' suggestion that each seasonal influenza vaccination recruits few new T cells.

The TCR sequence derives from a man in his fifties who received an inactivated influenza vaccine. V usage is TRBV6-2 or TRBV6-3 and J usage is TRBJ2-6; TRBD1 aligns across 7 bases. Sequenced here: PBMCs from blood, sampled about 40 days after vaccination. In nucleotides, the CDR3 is TGTGCCAGCGGGGAATCGACAGGGCCCTGGTATGGGGCCAACGTCCTGACTTTC. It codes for CASGESTGPWYGANVLTF.